Given below is one T cell receptor (beta chain) in context. No antigen is known for it. Per-base quality was not reported, and no clone a single base away is much larger than it. These data come from a study of radiotherapy plus CTLA-4 blockade in lung cancer listed by TCRdb under 2018. Study-level background: Objective responses occurred in roughly 19% of enrolled patients, and 30% to 35% achieved disease control. What the study reported, not specific to this receptor: After treatment with radiotherapy and ipilimumab, TCR clones that originated in tumors expanded in peripheral blood. Early dynamic changes in blood T cell clones, together with increased serum interferon-beta after radiation, were reported as the strongest predictors of response.

For CDR1 and CDR2, the germline V gene lists KGHSH and LQKENI. Measured from the cysteine to the phenylalanine, the CDR3 is 16 residues long. The retained sequence is limited to the CDR3, 48 bases, with the frame set at the first base. V is trimmed back by 2 bases and J by 1 base, and the junction contains 4 bases that no gene match accounts for. In this study, focal radiation therapy paired with CTLA-4 blockade (ipilimumab) was tested in patients who had chemo-refractory metastatic non-small-cell lung cancer. Library method: the immunoSEQ multiplex PCR assay. Drawn from immuneACCESS, this table holds only the in-frame rearrangements with V and J called that TCRdb kept. Clones are partly lost; checked studies trace under half to an unresolved V gene and leave the rest unexplained. The sample table records some 94,000 clones; roughly four fifths of these occur just once. The ten largest account for over 20% of the sample.

The chain was built from TRBV18 and TRBJ2-4, with 8 bases in between that match TRBD2. This TCR came from a human donor with non-small cell lung cancer that progressed on radiotherapy plus ipilimumab. The sequenced sample was peripheral blood, obtained from a patient treated with radiotherapy plus ipilimumab. The nucleotide sequence reads TGTGCCAGCTCACCATTGTCGGGAGGGGCCAAAAACATTCAGTACTTC. Translated, this gives CASSPLSGGAKNIQYF.